These 24 T cell receptor beta chains came from one sample sequenced in a study of cytomegalovirus exposure and HLA in healthy donors. TCRdb keeps only in-frame clones here, not all; method: immunoSEQ multiplex PCR. This sample has around 190,000 clones; roughly 86% occur once, and the top ten carry about 1.5%. The sequenced sample was PBMCs. The receptors stem from a woman between 18 and 30 years old in good health and CMV-seronegative.

This chain connects TRBV19 to TRBJ2-5; maybe TRBD2 (5 bases). Germline CDR1 is LNHDA and CDR2 is SQIVND (reference sequence). The CDR3 contains 15 residues. The V end was cut by 1 base, the J end by 5 bases, with 14 bases between. The CDR3 DNA reads as TGTGCCAGTAGTATAGGGCTAGCTGCGGTTGAGACCCAGTACTTC. Its protein product is CASSIGLAAVETQYF.

This clone came up many times. J is TRBJ1-1 and V is TRBV2; 9 positions match TRBD1. V lost 6 bases and J lost 3; bases outside the gene matches: 5. This CDR3 contains 14 residues. The germline V gene encodes CDR1 SNHLY and CDR2 FYNNEI. The CDR3 is CASRLGQGYTEAFF. The CDR3 DNA sequence: TGTGCCAGCAGGTTAGGACAGGGGTACACTGAAGCTTTCTTT.

This chain links TRBV4-2 with TRBJ2-1, with 9 bases aligning to TRBD2. The length of the CDR3 is 19 residues. Germline loops: CDR1 LGHNA, CDR2 YNFKEQ. The ends lost 0 bases at V and 7 bases at J; junction bases unmatched: 16. CDR3 sequence: CASSQEASGGPRGLNEQFF. The CDR3 region has the DNA TGTGCCAGCAGCCAAGAGGCAAGCGGGGGGCCACGCGGTCTAAATGAGCAGTTCTTC.

In DNA, the CDR3 is TGTGCCAGCGGTGGGTTGGGACAGGGTAAGAACAATGAGCAGTTCTTC. It encodes CASGGLGQGKNNEQFF. This chain links TRBV2 with TRBJ2-1; 9 nucleotides match TRBD1. This CDR3 has 16 amino acids. V lost 8 bases to trimming and J lost 5 bases; unmatched junction nucleotides: 13. Germline CDR1 is SNHLY and CDR2 is FYNNEI.

This clone appeared once. The CDR3: CASSDRDSYNSPLHF. CDR3 coding DNA: TGTGCCAGCTCAGACAGGGACTCCTATAATTCACCCCTCCACTTT. This sequence joins TRBV18 and TRBJ1-6, with 7 bases lining up with TRBD1. The CDR3 covers 15 residues. In germline, CDR1 is KGHSH, CDR2 LQKENI. V gave up 5 bases and J gave up 0 bases; unmatched junction bases: 1.

J is TRBJ2-1 and V is TRBV5-1, with D possibly being TRBD1 (6 bases). Trimming removed 1 base at V and 7 bases at J, with 9 bases between. The CDR3 is 13 residues long. Germline CDR1 reads SGHRS; CDR2 reads YFSETQ. The CDR3 DNA is TGCGCCAGCAGCTTGAACAGGGAGAATGAGCAGTTCTTC. Translation gives CASSLNRENEQFF.

Worth noting for this clone: The identical CDR3 is also encoded by other nucleotide sequences in the sample. The V gene is TRBV5-4, the J gene TRBJ2-3; 10 positions match TRBD2. V was pared by 5 bases and J by 1 base, with 1 base of the junction left unmatched. Germline lookup yields CDR1 SGHNT and CDR2 YYREEE (reference sequence). This CDR3 contains 14 residues. The CDR3 nucleotides read TGTGCCAGCAGTCTAGCGGGAGGCACAGATACGCAGTATTTT. This encodes CASSLAGGTDTQYF.

The genes are TRBV6-5 and TRBJ2-6; D may be TRBD2 (5 bases). The ends were cut back, 10 bases at V and 0 bases at J, with 13 bases in the middle. The CDR3 spans 15 residues. The germline gives CDR1 MNHEY, CDR2 SVGAGI. This CDR3 reads CATTPGNSGANVLTF. The DNA for the CDR3 is TGTGCCACTACGCCGGGGAACTCTGGGGCCAACGTCCTGACTTTC.

The V gene is TRBV5-6, the J gene TRBJ2-3, with TRBD1 matching 7 bases. CDR3 length: 16 residues. The germline gives CDR1 SGHDT, CDR2 YYEEEE. The V segment lost 4 bases and the J segment 3 bases; nucleotides outside the gene matches: 11. The CDR3 region has the DNA TGTGCCAGCAGCAATAGACAGGGTGGGGGTACAGATACGCAGTATTTT. Its protein product is CASSNRQGGGTDTQYF.

This clone was recorded once. The V and J genes are TRBV2 and TRBJ1-3, with TRBD1 as a possible D gene (6 bases). The ends were cut back, 5 bases at V and 5 bases at J, with 16 bases in the middle. The germline V gene has CDR1 SNHLY and CDR2 FYNNEI. This CDR3 spans 15 amino acids. The CDR3 sequence is CASSYTDSSRNTIYF. CDR3 nucleotide sequence: TGTGCCAGCAGTTACACGGACAGCTCGAGAAACACCATATATTTT.

This chain joins TRBV19 and TRBJ2-2, with D perhaps TRBD2 (6 bases). V shed 2 bases and J shed 4 bases, with 8 bases lying between them. This CDR3 is 14 amino acids long. Per the germline V gene, CDR1 is LNHDA and CDR2 is SQIVND (reference sequence). The CDR3 nucleotides read TGTGCCAGTAGTATATCCGGGGGCACCGGGGAGCTGTTTTTT. Translation gives CASSISGGTGELFF.

The chain is built from TRBV11-3 and TRBJ1-1; D is unclear. CDR1 is SGHNT, CDR2 YENEEA, per germline. The ends were cut back, 5 bases at V and 0 bases at J, with 13 bases in the middle. The CDR3 sequence is 15 residues long. The CDR3 DNA reads as TGTGCCAGCAGCCCCCGGGGAGCGATGAACACTGAAGCTTTCTTT. This encodes CASSPRGAMNTEAFF.

The chain joins TRBV4-1 to TRBJ2-2; 12 nucleotides line up with TRBD2. The CDR3 spans 19 residues. The V segment lost 4 bases and the J segment 5 bases; nucleotides outside the gene matches: 14. Germline CDR1 reads MGHRA; CDR2 reads YSYEKL. CDR3 sequence reads: CASSPRTSGIVFDTGELFF. The CDR3 DNA follows: TGCGCCAGCAGCCCTCGGACTAGCGGGATCGTTTTTGATACCGGGGAGCTGTTTTTT.

The rearrangement links TRBV7-9 to TRBJ1-1; 7 bases are shared with TRBD1. V was pared by 5 bases and J by 4 bases, with 7 bases of the junction left unmatched. The CDR3 runs 14 residues. The germline V gene encodes CDR1 SEHNR and CDR2 FQNEAQ (reference sequence). CDR3 DNA: TGTGCCAGCAGCCCTCGGACAGGTATCACTGAAGCTTTCTTT. Translation gives CASSPRTGITEAFF.

This clone came up a few times. V and J are TRBV27 and TRBJ1-2; a weak D match, TRBD1 (5 bases). CDR3 length: 13 amino acids. Per the germline V gene, CDR1 is MNHEY and CDR2 is SMNVEV (reference sequence). The ends were cut back, 0 bases at V and 4 bases at J, with 6 bases in the middle. The CDR3 sequence is CASSLSGAYGYTF. CDR3 in DNA: TGTGCCAGCAGTTTATCAGGGGCCTATGGCTACACCTTC.

The rearrangement links TRBV6-1 to TRBJ1-1; D is possibly TRBD1 (5 bases). The CDR3 covers 14 residues. V was cut by 2 bases and J by 12 bases, with 19 bases left in between. Germline loops: CDR1 MNHNS, CDR2 SASEGT. CDR3 residues: CASSEPFGRGRTFF. The DNA of the CDR3 is TGTGCCAGCAGTGAACCTTTTGGGAGGGGTAGGACTTTCTTT.

The CDR3 DNA reads TGCGCCAGCAGCTTGACTAGCGGGAGGGTATACGATACGCAGTATTTT. It yields the protein CASSLTSGRVYDTQYF. This chain connects TRBV5-1 to TRBJ2-3; 13 bases are a match to TRBD2. The germline CDR1 and CDR2 sequences are SGHRS and YFSETQ. The CDR3 covers 16 residues. J was trimmed by 6 bases and V by 1 base; bases with no gene match: 5.

The chain uses TRBV7-8 and TRBJ1-1; possible D gene TRBD1, 5 bases. The ends were cut back, 7 bases at V and 0 bases at J, with 18 bases in the middle. The germline V gene encodes CDR1 SGHVS and CDR2 FQNEAQ. The CDR3 length is 16 residues. The CDR3 DNA follows: TGTGCCAGCATTGGTACAGGTCGGTCTATGAACACTGAAGCTTTCTTT. The encoded protein is CASIGTGRSMNTEAFF.

The chain recombines TRBV7-3 with TRBJ2-2, with D possibly being TRBD2 (5 bases). V was cut by 8 bases and J by 0 bases, with 16 bases left in between. The germline CDR1 and CDR2 sequences are SGHTA and FQGTGA. The CDR3 contains 16 residues. CDR3 nucleotides: TGTGCCAGCGGACGGACTGGGCAGGCGAACACCGGGGAGCTGTTTTTT. Protein: CASGRTGQANTGELFF.

The rearrangement joins TRBV13 to TRBJ2-7, with D unresolved. There are 14 residues in the CDR3. Germline assignment: CDR1 PRHDT and CDR2 FYEKMQ (reference sequence). Trimming removed 8 bases at V and 2 bases at J, with 16 bases between. CDR3 in amino acids: CASSASRIAYEQYF. CDR3 bases: TGTGCCAGCTCAGCTTCCAGGATCGCCTACGAGCAGTACTTC.

In this sample, this clone turned up once. The gene calls are TRBV15 and TRBJ2-3; 8 nucleotides align to TRBD2. This CDR3 region has 16 residues. V trimming: 5 bases; J trimming: 1 base; junction bases outside the gene matches: 8. Germline-derived CDR1 and CDR2 are LNHNV and YYDKDF (reference sequence). In DNA form, the CDR3 reads TGTGCCACCAGCCCGGGGGGGCGGTCGCGCACAGATACGCAGTATTTT. This gives the protein CATSPGGRSRTDTQYF.

This sequence joins TRBV7-2 and TRBJ1-5; D perhaps matches TRBD1 (5 bases). This CDR3 is built from 15 residues. V dropped 1 base and J dropped 2 bases, with 9 bases sitting between them. The germline gives CDR1 SGHTA, CDR2 FQGNSA. As DNA, the CDR3 is TGTGCCAGCAGCTTAGGCGGCAGGGGCAATCAGCCCCAGCATTTT. As protein: CASSLGGRGNQPQHF.

This clone was found once. V is TRBV7-9 and J is TRBJ1-4; TRBD1 matches at 7 bases. CDR1 SEHNR and CDR2 FQNEAQ come from the germline V gene (reference sequence). CDR3 length equals 11 residues. Losses at the gene ends were 4 bases for V and 14 bases for J; bases not matched to a gene: 4. The CDR3 coding sequence is TGTGCCAGCAGCTCCGACAGGGTTCTGTTTTTT. This codes for CASSSDRVLFF.

There are a few counts of this clone. The chain couples TRBV28 to TRBJ2-7; D is possibly TRBD1 (6 bases). Deletions cut 5 bases from V and 4 bases from J, with 6 bases between. Germline V gives CDR1 MDHEN, CDR2 SYDVKM. The CDR3 is made up of 11 amino acids. CDR3 nucleotides: TGTGCCAGCAGTGGACAGTACGAGCAGTACTTC. Translated, it gives CASSGQYEQYF.